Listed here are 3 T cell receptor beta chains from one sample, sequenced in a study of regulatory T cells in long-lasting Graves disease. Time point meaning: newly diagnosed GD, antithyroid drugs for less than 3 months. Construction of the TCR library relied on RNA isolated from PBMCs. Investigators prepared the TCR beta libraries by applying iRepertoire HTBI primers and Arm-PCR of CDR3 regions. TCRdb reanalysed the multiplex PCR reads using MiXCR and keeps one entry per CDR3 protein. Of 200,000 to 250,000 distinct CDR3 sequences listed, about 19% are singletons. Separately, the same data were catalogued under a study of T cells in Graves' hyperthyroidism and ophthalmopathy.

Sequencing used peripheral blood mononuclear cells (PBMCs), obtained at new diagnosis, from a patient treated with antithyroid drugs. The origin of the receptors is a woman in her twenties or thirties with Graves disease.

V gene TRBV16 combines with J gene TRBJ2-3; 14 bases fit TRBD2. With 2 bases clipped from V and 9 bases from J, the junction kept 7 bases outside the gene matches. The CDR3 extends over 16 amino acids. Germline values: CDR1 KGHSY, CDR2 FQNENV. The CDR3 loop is CASSQQGLAGASTQYF. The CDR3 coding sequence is TGTGCCAGCAGCCAACAGGGACTAGCGGGGGCCTCAACGCAGTATTTT.

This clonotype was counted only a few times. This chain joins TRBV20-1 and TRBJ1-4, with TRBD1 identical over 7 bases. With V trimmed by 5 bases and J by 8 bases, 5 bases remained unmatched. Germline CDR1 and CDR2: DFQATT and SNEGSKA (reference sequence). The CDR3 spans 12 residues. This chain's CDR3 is CSAPDRHEKLFF. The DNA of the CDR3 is TGCAGTGCTCCGGACAGGCACGAAAAACTGTTTTTT.

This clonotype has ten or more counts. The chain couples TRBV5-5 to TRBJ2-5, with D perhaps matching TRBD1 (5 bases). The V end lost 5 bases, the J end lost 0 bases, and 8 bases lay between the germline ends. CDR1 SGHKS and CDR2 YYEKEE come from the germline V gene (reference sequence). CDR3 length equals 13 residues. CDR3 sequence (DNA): TGTGCCAGCAGTTGGGGCAACCAAGAGACCCAGTACTTC. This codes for CASSWGNQETQYF.